The TCR beta chain described here comes from a study of blood T cell repertoires in COVID-19 (dated by TCRdb to the early 2020s). Broadly, across the study: Samples from collaborators originated in the United States, Italy and Spain and spanned both the acute and convalescent phases of COVID-19. The prospective study material was composed of cDNA or gDNA derived from T cells, B-cell-depleted T cells, or PBMCs. The dataset comprised deeply sampled blood TCRbeta repertoires from subjects exposed to, actively infected with, or recovered from COVID-19. The repertoires were made available in a free public database intended to serve as a resource for research on the immune response to SARS-CoV-2. The samples were drawn from the first 160 participants of the ongoing ImmuneRACE study and from some 1,300 subjects provided by 6 global collaborators. A de-identified subject ID, COVID-19 status, age in years and sex were almost always included in the sample metadata. Where available, HLA class I and class II types were obtained from metadata supplied by the sample provider rather than from assay-based typing. What the work shows at the level of the full study, not this receptor alone: The amount of clinical and demographic metadata varied by source and participant and was provided uncurated.

CDR1 is given as ENHRY and CDR2 as SYGVKD, both from the germline V gene. The CDR3 runs 13 amino acids, cysteine and phenylalanine included. Solely the CDR3 DNA is kept, with 39 bases framed from the first base. Deletion took 4 bases off V and 4 bases off J, with a span of 8 bases between the germline ends. Whole blood was collected in K2EDTA tubes by collaborating institutions according to the institutions' own protocols. For TCRbeta analysis, collaborators shipped samples as frozen whole blood, isolated PBMCs, or DNA extracted from either of those sample types. TCRbeta CDR3 regions were amplified from genomic DNA by means of the immunoSEQ Assay, a bias-controlled multiplex PCR. Per the source publication's procedure: The number of nucleated cells in each sample was estimated from the amplification of reference gene primers within the assay. To quantify the absolute abundance of each unique TCRbeta CDR3 rearrangement, sequence reads were collapsed and filtered. For each sample, productive Simpson clonality was calculated as the square root of Simpson's diversity index over productive rearrangements. TCRdb holds this immuneACCESS table with in-frame rearrangements only. Some clones are missing; in checked studies, unresolved V genes explain under half, and the rest has no known cause. V and J calls and clone size are copied from that table; D and trimming were computed from the DNA. The sample data list fewer than 250,000 clones, and about 88% of these were observed just once. The ten largest make up 1.1% of the sample.

Of note for this clone: The specificity of this receptor is unknown. Nothing much larger sits one base from this clone, and base qualities are not available.

The TCR comes from a man aged 25-45 years with acute or convalescent COVID-19. Sequencing was carried out using peripheral blood. Recombination joined TRBV10-3 with TRBJ1-5, with the D gene call left open. The CDR3 has the sequence CAISVAENQPQHF. The bases read TGTGCCATCAGTGTTGCGGAGAATCAGCCCCAGCATTTT.